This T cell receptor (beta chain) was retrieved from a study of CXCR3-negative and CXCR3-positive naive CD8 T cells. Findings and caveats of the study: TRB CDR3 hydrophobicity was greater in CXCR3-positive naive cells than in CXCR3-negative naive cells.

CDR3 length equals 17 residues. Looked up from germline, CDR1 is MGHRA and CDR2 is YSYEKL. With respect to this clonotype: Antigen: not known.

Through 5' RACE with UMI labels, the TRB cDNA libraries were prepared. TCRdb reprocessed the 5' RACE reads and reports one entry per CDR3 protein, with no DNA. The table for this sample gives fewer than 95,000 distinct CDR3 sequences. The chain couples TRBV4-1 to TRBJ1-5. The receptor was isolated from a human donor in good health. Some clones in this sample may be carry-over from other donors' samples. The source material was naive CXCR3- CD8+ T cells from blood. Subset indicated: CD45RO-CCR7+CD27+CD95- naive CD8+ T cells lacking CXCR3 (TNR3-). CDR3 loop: CASSQTMSDYRNQPQHF.